Below, 26 T cell receptor beta chains from the same sample are listed, as sequenced in a study of vaccination effects on CD4 cells after COVID-19. No cognate antigen is known for these TCRs. Measured with immunoSEQ multiplex PCR; TCRdb has only the in-frame clones, and not every one. Here the sample spans approximately 58,000 clones, about 83% being singletons. Subsequent to less than twelve days of culture, CD4+ T cells were isolated. The material sequenced was CD4+ T cells from PBMCs cultured without peptide, taken before COVID-19 vaccination. These receptors were obtained from a human donor who received a COVID-19 vaccine.

The V gene is TRBV3-1 (or the pseudogene TRBV3-2), the J gene TRBJ1-3; 7 bases are shared with TRBD1. Trimming at V came to 1 base and at J to 8 bases, leaving 5 bases not matched to a gene. The germline gives CDR1 LGHDT, CDR2 YNNKEL (reference sequence). The length of the CDR3 is 14 residues. CDR3 in amino acids: CASSQGTGVHTIYF. CDR3 DNA sequence: TGTGCCAGCAGCCAAGGTACAGGGGTACACACCATATATTTT.

This chain joins TRBV19 and TRBJ2-3, with D hard to call. The V gene lost 5 bases and the J gene lost 0 bases, with 9 bases spanning the gap. Germline CDR1 and CDR2: LNHDA and SQIVND (reference sequence). This CDR3 is 14 amino acids long. The CDR3 loop reads CASSLGSSTDTQYF. The CDR3, as DNA: TGTGCCAGTAGTTTAGGCAGTAGCACAGATACGCAGTATTTT.

V is TRBV15 and J is TRBJ2-3; D unresolved. Deletions cut 8 bases from V and 0 bases from J, with 15 bases between. In germline, CDR1 is LNHNV, CDR2 YYDKDF (reference sequence). This CDR3 region has 15 residues. DNA of the CDR3: TGTGCCACCGGTTCGAGTACAACGAGCACAGATACGCAGTATTTT. Its protein product is CATGSSTTSTDTQYF.

This chain links TRBV6-5 with TRBJ1-1; 9 bases are a match to TRBD1. Germline CDR1 reads MNHEY; CDR2 reads SVGAGI. The CDR3 is 14 residues long. Trimming cost V 6 bases and J 3 bases; bases outside gene matches: 5. The CDR3 nucleotides are TGTGCCAGCAGCGAGGGGACAGGGTACACTGAAGCTTTCTTT. Encoded protein: CASSEGTGYTEAFF.

The chain links TRBV19 to TRBJ1-5; D possibly corresponds to TRBD1 (5 bases). The CDR3 sequence is 14 residues long. The V end lost 6 bases, the J end lost 7 bases, and 16 bases lay between the germline ends. Germline V CDR1 and CDR2: LNHDA, SQIVND (reference sequence). Here the CDR3 DNA reads TGTGCCAGTAGCCCGAGGGGCACCATCCAGCCCCAGCATTTT. Its protein product is CASSPRGTIQPQHF.

This chain links TRBV5-4 with TRBJ2-7; possible D gene TRBD2, 6 bases. This CDR3 has 16 residues. CDR1 and CDR2 (germline): SGHNT, YYREEE (reference sequence). V lost 4 bases and J 4 bases, leaving 21 bases between the germline ends. The CDR3, as DNA: TGTGCCAGCAGCGAGCCCGTCGGACTAAAACAATACGAGCAGTACGTC. Translated, it gives CASSEPVGLKQYEQYV.

The V and J genes are TRBV5-1 and TRBJ2-2; D gene unclear. V lost 4 bases and J lost 4, with 11 bases in between. Per germline, CDR1 SGHRS and CDR2 YFSETQ. The CDR3 contains 14 residues. CDR3 coding DNA: TGCGCCAGCAGCCCCGACATTTCCACCGGGGAGCTGTTTTTT. Translation: CASSPDISTGELFF.

The V call is TRBV2, the J call TRBJ2-2, with 8 bases lining up with TRBD1. Germline CDR1 is SNHLY and CDR2 is FYNNEI. The CDR3 is made up of 15 amino acids. Losses at the gene ends were 6 bases for V and 2 bases for J; bases not matched to a gene: 5. The CDR3 sequence: CASRMDRANTGELFF. Written as DNA, the CDR3 is TGTGCCAGCAGAATGGACAGGGCAAACACCGGGGAGCTGTTTTTT.

The chain is built from TRBV5-1 and TRBJ2-5; possibly TRBD1 or TRBD2 for D (5 bases each). The CDR3 extends over 14 amino acids. The ends were cut back, 4 bases at V and 5 bases at J, with 15 bases in the middle. CDR1 SGHRS and CDR2 YFSETQ come from the germline V gene. DNA of the CDR3: TGCGCCAGCAGCCCGACGCCGGGACGGGAGACCCAGTACTTC. This encodes CASSPTPGRETQYF.

This rearrangement joins TRBV19 to TRBJ2-6; D remains ambiguous. The germline CDR1 and CDR2 sequences are LNHDA and SQIVND (reference sequence). This CDR3 region has 17 residues. Trimming left V 2 bases short and J 5 bases short, with 16 bases between. The CDR3 region is CASSILAQPGWANVLTF. The DNA of the CDR3 is TGTGCCAGTAGTATACTTGCACAGCCTGGGTGGGCCAACGTCCTGACTTTC.

The chain employs TRBV12-3 or TRBV12-4 and TRBJ1-1; possibly TRBD1 for D (6 bases). The CDR3 is 12 amino acids. The germline V and J ends were trimmed by 4 bases and 7 bases, with 10 bases remaining between them. CDR3 nucleotide sequence: TGTGCCAGCAGTTCCGGGACATATGAAGCTTTCTTT. Protein sequence: CASSSGTYEAFF.

This clone was recorded a few times. The chain combines TRBV4-1 with TRBJ1-2; TRBD1 agrees at 7 bases. Trimming removed 0 bases from V and 4 bases from J; junction bases left unmatched: 2. This CDR3 spans 14 amino acids. Germline V gene data show CDR1 as MGHRA and CDR2 as YSYEKL. CDR3 region: CASSQEAGGYGYTF. CDR3 sequence (DNA): TGCGCCAGCAGCCAAGAGGCAGGGGGCTATGGCTACACCTTC.

The J gene is TRBJ2-5, the V gene TRBV9; the D gene is possibly TRBD2 (5 bases). V lost 0 bases, J lost 5 bases, and 11 bases lay in between. Germline V gene data show CDR1 as SGDLS and CDR2 as YYNGEE. The CDR3 loop spans 14 amino acids. CDR3 nucleotide sequence: TGTGCCAGCAGCGTAGGGGCAGGCGGGGAGACCCAGTACTTC. Its translation is CASSVGAGGETQYF.

There are a few counts of this clone. The chain joins TRBV18 to TRBJ1-5; D is perhaps TRBD1 (6 bases). Per the germline V gene, CDR1 is KGHSH and CDR2 is LQKENI. This CDR3 has 17 residues. V was cut by 6 bases and J by 5 bases, with 23 bases left in between. The CDR3 DNA follows: TGTGCCAGCTCCTTTAAATCGGGGACACCCCAGGATCAGCCCCAGCATTTT. Encoded protein: CASSFKSGTPQDQPQHF.

The chain joins TRBV19 to TRBJ1-1; TRBD1 aligns across 7 bases. Germline CDR1 is LNHDA and CDR2 is SQIVND (reference sequence). The ends lost 4 bases at V and 6 bases at J; junction bases unmatched: 11. The CDR3 is made up of 15 amino acids. The CDR3 loop reads CASSNPGGGSAEAFF. The CDR3 DNA reads TGTGCCAGTAGTAATCCAGGGGGGGGGAGCGCTGAAGCTTTCTTT.

The chain's CDR3 is CASSLRGDEQFF. The CDR3 DNA sequence: TGCGCCAGCAGCTTGCGGGGCGATGAGCAGTTCTTC. The genes are TRBV5-1 and TRBJ2-1; D tentatively fits TRBD1 or TRBD2 (5 bases each). From germline, CDR1 is SGHRS and CDR2 YFSETQ. This CDR3 comprises 12 residues. V shed 1 base and J shed 8 bases, with 7 bases lying between them.

The J gene is TRBJ1-2, the V gene TRBV28; 10 nucleotides agree with TRBD1. The germline gives CDR1 MDHEN, CDR2 SYDVKM. The ends lost 7 bases at V and 1 base at J; junction bases unmatched: 6. The CDR3 extends over 15 amino acids. The CDR3 region has the DNA TGTGCCAGCACCACTAGGACAGGGGGTAACTATGGCTACACCTTC. Its translation is CASTTRTGGNYGYTF.

In its sample, this clone was seen once. The J gene is TRBJ1-4, the V gene TRBV7-9; the D is unclear. The germline CDR1 and CDR2 sequences are SEHNR and FQNEAQ (reference sequence). Trimming took 1 base from V and 8 from J, leaving 14 bases between them. This CDR3 has 15 amino acids. CDR3 in DNA: TGTGCCAGCAGCTTAGACCGGGAATTGGGGGAAAAACTGTTTTTT. Protein sequence: CASSLDRELGEKLFF.

The rearrangement uses TRBV6-6 and TRBJ2-1, with D possibly TRBD1 on 6 matching bases. CDR1 is MNHNY, CDR2 SVGAGI, per germline (reference sequence). The CDR3 has 12 amino acids. Trimming stripped 8 bases from V and 6 bases from J, with 11 bases between. The CDR3: CASSTGFNEQFF. The CDR3 DNA reads TGTGCCAGCTCGACAGGTTTCAATGAGCAGTTCTTC.

The J gene is TRBJ1-2, the V gene TRBV20-1; D possibly corresponds to TRBD1 (5 bases). CDR3 length: 11 residues. CDR1 is DFQATT, CDR2 SNEGSKA, per germline (reference sequence). V dropped 5 bases and J dropped 4 bases, with 8 bases sitting between them. CDR3 loop: CSAGDSYGYTF. The CDR3 region has the DNA TGCAGTGCTGGGGACTCCTATGGCTACACCTTC.

The V call is TRBV15, the J call TRBJ2-6; D remains unclear. This CDR3 is 14 amino acids long. CDR1 is LNHNV, CDR2 YYDKDF, per germline (reference sequence). The V and J ends lost 9 bases and 0 bases respectively, with 9 bases between them. The CDR3 spells CATRTDSGANVLTF. In DNA form, the CDR3 reads TGTGCCACGAGAACCGACTCTGGGGCCAACGTCCTGACTTTC.

The CDR3: CASSVAPGGPGANVLTF. Here the CDR3 DNA reads TGTGCCAGCAGCGTAGCACCAGGGGGCCCGGGGGCCAACGTCCTGACTTTC. V gene TRBV9 combines with J gene TRBJ2-6, with TRBD1 identical over 8 bases. CDR3 size: 17 residues. CDR1 is SGDLS, CDR2 YYNGEE, per germline. Trimming took 0 bases from V and 4 from J; bases not matched to a gene: 6. The full variable domain, its missing parts supplied by reference TRBV9 and TRBJ2-6, is DSGVTQTPKHLITATGQRVTLRCSPRSGDLSVYWYQQSLDQGLQFLIQYYNGEERAKGNILERFSAQQFPDLHSELNLSSLELGDSALYFCASSVAPGGPGANVLTFGAGSRLTVL.

This clone was detected only once. The V and J genes are TRBV7-5 and TRBJ2-5. TRBV7-5 is given as a pseudogene. CDR3 length: 17 residues. CDR3 nucleotide sequence: TGTGCCAGAACCCTTCCGGCGACCGGAACCGAGGGGGAGACCCAGTACTTC. This codes for CARTLPATGTEGETQYF.

The rearrangement joins TRBV5-1 to TRBJ1-1; weak D call: TRBD1 (6 bases). This CDR3 region has 15 residues. Trimming left V 4 bases short and J 4 bases short, with 17 bases between. The V gene's germline CDR1 is SGHRS and CDR2 YFSETQ. CDR3 amino acids: CASSLGQGKATEAFF. CDR3 DNA: TGCGCCAGCAGCCTGGGGCAGGGGAAGGCCACTGAAGCTTTCTTT.

This chain links TRBV6-2 or TRBV6-3 with TRBJ1-2, with unresolved D. This CDR3 region has 13 residues. V lost 5 bases and J lost 7, with 14 bases in between. CDR1 MNHEY and CDR2 SVGEGT come from the germline V gene. CDR3 DNA sequence: TGTGCCAGCAGTCAGGTAGATTCGTCTGGCTACACCTTC. The encoded protein is CASSQVDSSGYTF.

V is TRBV7-2 and J is TRBJ2-5, with TRBD1 matching over 10 bases. This CDR3 comprises 15 residues. Trimming removed 3 bases from V and 7 bases from J; junction bases left unmatched: 8. Germline loops: CDR1 SGHTA, CDR2 FQGNSA. The CDR3 region has the DNA TGTGCCAGCAGCTTCACCGGGACAGGGGCTGTGACCCAGTACTTC. It yields the protein CASSFTGTGAVTQYF.